These 31 T cell receptor beta chains were sequenced from one sample in a study of T cell changes during pregnancy in multiple sclerosis. The protocol was immunoSEQ multiplex PCR, while the TCRdb copy is restricted to in-frame clones and leaves out a portion. Here the sample spans about 59,000 clones, less than 95% being singletons. The input for sequencing was CD8+ T cells from peripheral blood mononuclear cells, taken after pregnancy. Receptors were obtained from a female donor with multiple sclerosis, enrolled in a pregnancy study.

V usage is TRBV30 and J usage is TRBJ2-3; 11 nucleotides line up with TRBD2. The germline V gene encodes CDR1 GTSNPN and CDR2 SVGIG (reference sequence). The V gene end was trimmed by 1 base and the J gene end by 4 bases; junction bases not matched to a gene: 16. This CDR3 contains 19 residues. The CDR3 loop is CAWSGNGLAGGFRPDTQYF. The CDR3 DNA sequence: TGTGCCTGGAGTGGTAACGGGCTAGCGGGAGGCTTCAGGCCAGATACGCAGTATTTT. The complete variable domain, with remaining parts taken from reference TRBV30 and TRBJ2-3, reads SQTIHQWPATLVQPVGSPLSLECTVEGTSNPNLYWYRQAAGRGLQLLFYSVGIGQISSEVPQNLSASRPQDRQFILSSKKLLLSDSGFYLCAWSGNGLAGGFRPDTQYFGPGTRLTVL.

The chain recombines TRBV27 with TRBJ1-1, with unresolved D. The CDR3 consists of 13 residues. The ends were cut back, 0 bases at V and 7 bases at J, with 9 bases in the middle. Germline V CDR1 and CDR2: MNHEY, SMNVEV (reference sequence). The CDR3 loop reads CASSLSIAYEAFF. DNA of the CDR3: TGTGCCAGCAGTTTATCGATAGCCTATGAAGCTTTCTTT.

This sequence joins TRBV28 and TRBJ2-4; TRBD1 matches 8 bases. The CDR3 runs 20 residues. J lost 1 base, V lost 7 bases, and 21 bases had no gene match. Per the germline V gene, CDR1 is MDHEN and CDR2 is SYDVKM. The CDR3 here is CASTTNRIVRGREAKNIQYF. The CDR3 nucleotides are TGTGCCAGCACCACAAACCGAATTGTCAGGGGGCGTGAGGCCAAAAACATTCAGTACTTC.

This chain uses TRBV5-4 with TRBJ2-7; 10 nucleotides line up with TRBD2. V was pared by 1 base and J by 3 bases, with 4 bases of the junction left unmatched. The CDR3 consists of 15 residues. Looked up from germline, CDR1 is SGHNT and CDR2 is YYREEE (reference sequence). The CDR3 spells CASSLSASGSYEQYF. The DNA for the CDR3 is TGTGCCAGCAGCTTGTCCGCTAGCGGGAGCTACGAGCAGTACTTC.

The chain has TRBV11-2 and TRBJ2-5, with D uncertain. V gave up 1 base and J gave up 5 bases, with 2 bases separating them. Germline V gives CDR1 SGHAT, CDR2 FQNNGV. There are 11 residues in the CDR3. The CDR3 region is CASSLAETQYF. The CDR3 nucleotides are TGTGCCAGCAGCTTAGCGGAGACCCAGTACTTC.

This clone was detected many times. The chain joins TRBV5-5 to TRBJ2-2; the match to TRBD1 covers 8 bases. Unmatched junction bases numbered 17, after V lost 4 bases and J lost 6 bases. Germline assignment: CDR1 SGHKS and CDR2 YYEKEE (reference sequence). The CDR3 length is 18 residues. The CDR3 bases are TGTGCCAGCAGCCTTTATGGAGGCAGGGGGCAATTATCCGGGGAGCTGTTTTTT. It yields the protein CASSLYGGRGQLSGELFF. The full variable domain, rest sourced from reference TRBV5-5 and TRBJ2-2, is DAGVTQSPTHLIKTRGQQVTLRCSPISGHKSVSWYQQVLGQGPQFIFQYYEKEERGRGNFPDRFSARQFPNYSSELNVNALLLGDSALYLCASSLYGGRGQLSGELFFGEGSRLTVL.

J is TRBJ2-1 and V is TRBV5-4, with 7 bases identical to TRBD1. The V segment lost 1 base and the J segment 7 bases; nucleotides outside the gene matches: 5. This CDR3 is 14 amino acids long. CDR1 is SGHNT, CDR2 YYREEE, per germline (reference sequence). Here the CDR3 reads CASSLPGGLNEQFF. The CDR3 DNA follows: TGTGCCAGCAGCTTGCCAGGGGGTTTGAATGAGCAGTTCTTC.

This chain connects TRBV7-2 to TRBJ1-1; D unclear. This CDR3 contains 16 residues. V was shortened by 1 base and J by 5 bases, with 17 bases between the two germline ends. Germline lookup yields CDR1 SGHTA and CDR2 FQGNSA. CDR3 coding DNA: TGTGCCAGCAGCTTAGGATTTTGGATGGGGAGAACTGAAGCTTTCTTT. It is translated as CASSLGFWMGRTEAFF. The full variable domain, completed using reference TRBV7-2 and TRBJ1-1, is GAGVSQSPSNKVTEKGKDVELRCDPISGHTALYWYRQSLGQGLEFLIYFQGNSAPDKSGLPSDRFSAERTGGSVSTLTIQRTQQEDSAVYLCASSLGFWMGRTEAFFGQGTRLTVV.

This sequence joins TRBV6-5 and TRBJ2-4; D not certain. The CDR3 loop spans 14 amino acids. With 5 bases removed from V and 9 bases from J, the gap between germline ends came to 17 bases. In germline, CDR1 is MNHEY, CDR2 SVGAGI. Here the CDR3 DNA reads TGTGCCAGCAGTCCCTACGTAGAGCAGCGCATTCAGTACTTC. Protein product: CASSPYVEQRIQYF.

CDR3 DNA: TGCGCCAGCACCTACGGGATTAACACCGGGGAGCTGTTTTTT. This gives the protein CASTYGINTGELFF. The chain joins TRBV4-1 to TRBJ2-2, with a possible D match to TRBD2 (5 bases). CDR3 length: 14 residues. CDR1 is MGHRA, CDR2 YSYEKL, per germline. The V and J ends lost 7 bases and 2 bases respectively, with 11 bases between them.

The chain carries TRBV5-4 and TRBJ2-7; 7 bases line up with TRBD2. The V gene's germline CDR1 is SGHNT and CDR2 YYREEE (reference sequence). The junction had 9 bases not matched to a gene; V was cut back by 4 bases and J by 2 bases. The CDR3 has 15 residues. CDR3 sequence: CASSTLADPPYEQYF. As DNA, the CDR3 is TGTGCCAGCAGCACTCTAGCGGATCCGCCCTACGAGCAGTACTTC.

This chain links TRBV9 with TRBJ2-1, with D possibly being TRBD1 (5 bases). V lost 0 bases to trimming and J lost 0 bases, with 16 bases between them. The CDR3 totals 18 residues. Germline V gene sequence: CDR1 SGDLS, CDR2 YYNGEE. CDR3 sequence: CASSVVEGHRISYNEQFF. The CDR3 coding sequence is TGTGCCAGCAGCGTAGTTGAAGGACATCGAATCTCCTACAATGAGCAGTTCTTC.

CDR3 in DNA: TGTGCCAGCACCGGCGCGACAGGACTTGGCAATCAGCCCCAGCATTTT. This sequence encodes CASTGATGLGNQPQHF. V usage is TRBV28 and J usage is TRBJ1-5, with D possibly being TRBD1 (6 bases). Germline CDR1 reads MDHEN; CDR2 reads SYDVKM. The CDR3 is made up of 16 amino acids. Trimming shortened V by 7 bases and J by 2 bases, and 18 bases separated the two germline ends.

This chain connects TRBV9 to TRBJ2-3; D may be TRBD2 (5 bases). V shed 2 bases and J shed 1 base, with 5 bases lying between them. The CDR3 spans 13 residues. The V gene's germline CDR1 is SGDLS and CDR2 YYNGEE. The CDR3 here is CASSVSGTDTQYF. CDR3 nucleotides: TGTGCCAGCAGCGTTAGCGGCACAGATACGCAGTATTTT. Variable domain in full (rest from reference TRBV9 and TRBJ2-3): DSGVTQTPKHLITATGQRVTLRCSPRSGDLSVYWYQQSLDQGLQFLIQYYNGEERAKGNILERFSAQQFPDLHSELNLSSLELGDSALYFCASSVSGTDTQYFGPGTRLTVL.

The chain uses TRBV11-2 and TRBJ1-2, with 8 positions matching TRBD1. Germline assignment: CDR1 SGHAT and CDR2 FQNNGV. The CDR3 totals 15 residues. Germline trimming cut 5 bases from V and 1 base from J; bases unmatched to any gene: 6. The CDR3 loop reads CASSRGQGLNYGYTF. CDR3 DNA: TGTGCCAGCAGCCGAGGACAGGGACTTAACTATGGCTACACCTTC. Full variable domain (remainder filled in from reference TRBV11-2 and TRBJ1-2): EAGVAQSPRYKIIEKRQSVAFWCNPISGHATLYWYQQILGQGPKLLIQFQNNGVVDDSQLPKDRFSAERLKGVDSTLKIQPAKLEDSAVYLCASSRGQGLNYGYTFGSGTRLTVV.

This sequence joins TRBV19 and TRBJ1-3; D is possibly TRBD1 (5 bases). CDR3 size: 13 residues. CDR1 and CDR2 (germline): LNHDA, SQIVND (reference sequence). Trimming left V 6 bases short and J 4 bases short, with 10 bases between. The CDR3 protein is CASSAGFGNTIYF. CDR3 DNA sequence: TGTGCCAGTAGCGCAGGGTTCGGAAACACCATATATTTT.

The chain is built from TRBV27 and TRBJ2-5; TRBD1 is a possible D gene (6 bases). Germline values: CDR1 MNHEY, CDR2 SMNVEV (reference sequence). Between the trimmed V and J ends, which lost 5 bases and 1 base, there was a span of 17 bases. CDR3 length equals 16 residues. The CDR3, as DNA: TGTGCCAGCAGTCGCACTGGGGACACGAGCCAAGAGACCCAGTACTTC. Amino acids: CASSRTGDTSQETQYF.

The rearrangement links TRBV7-3 to TRBJ2-1, with 7 bases aligning to TRBD2. This CDR3 contains 16 residues. The germline V gene encodes CDR1 SGHTA and CDR2 FQGTGA. After removal of 5 bases from V and 4 bases from J, the junction contained 11 bases not matched to a gene. CDR3 nucleotides: TGTGCCAGCAGCCCTCCGGGGAGGGCCGGGTACAATGAGCAGTTCTTC. Translating gives CASSPPGRAGYNEQFF.

The J gene is TRBJ1-5, the V gene TRBV28, with 9 bases that match TRBD1. The germline CDR1 and CDR2 sequences are MDHEN and SYDVKM. J gave up 0 bases and V 0 bases, and 0 bases lay outside the gene matches. The CDR3 consists of 16 residues. CDR3 nucleotides: TGTGCCAGCAGTTTATGGGGACAGGGTAGCAATCAGCCCCAGCATTTT. This encodes CASSLWGQGSNQPQHF.

The V gene is TRBV28, the J gene TRBJ1-1; no clear D gene. The germline gives CDR1 MDHEN, CDR2 SYDVKM. The CDR3 contains 15 residues. V lost 5 bases to trimming and J lost 0 bases, with 13 bases between them. As DNA, the CDR3 is TGTGCCAGCAGTCCTGTTAACAGATTGAACACTGAAGCTTTCTTT. Amino acids: CASSPVNRLNTEAFF.

This chain links TRBV28 with TRBJ2-3; 11 bases line up with TRBD1. Germline V gene sequence: CDR1 MDHEN, CDR2 SYDVKM. The V gene end was trimmed by 4 bases and the J gene end by 5 bases; junction bases not matched to a gene: 2. CDR3 length: 14 residues. The DNA for the CDR3 is TGTGCCAGCAGTTGGACAGGGGGCGAAGATACGCAGTATTTT. This sequence encodes CASSWTGGEDTQYF.

This clone appeared a single time. This sequence joins TRBV28 and TRBJ1-4; the D gene is possibly TRBD1 (6 bases). Germline loops: CDR1 MDHEN, CDR2 SYDVKM. V lost 5 bases and J lost 2, with 15 bases in between. CDR3 length: 16 amino acids. The CDR3 DNA is TGTGCCAGCAGTCCCAACAGGGAAGCGACTAATGAAAAACTGTTTTTT. Its translation is CASSPNREATNEKLFF. The complete variable domain, with remaining parts taken from reference TRBV28 and TRBJ1-4, reads DVKVTQSSRYLVKRTGEKVFLECVQDMDHENMFWYRQDPGLGLRLIYFSYDVKMKEKGDIPEGYSVSREKKERFSLILESASTNQTSMYLCASSPNREATNEKLFFGSGTQLSVL.

The V and J genes are TRBV19 and TRBJ1-5; possible D gene TRBD1, 6 bases. V was trimmed by 9 bases and J by 7 bases, leaving 16 bases between them. The germline gives CDR1 LNHDA, CDR2 SQIVND (reference sequence). The CDR3 runs 13 residues. CDR3 sequence: CASLGGGGQPQHF. In DNA form, the CDR3 reads TGTGCCAGCTTAGGGGGGGGCGGCCAGCCCCAGCATTTT.

The V and J genes are TRBV30 and TRBJ1-2; D is unclear. Germline assignment: CDR1 GTSNPN and CDR2 SVGIG (reference sequence). Trimming took off 5 bases at V and 3 bases at J, with 16 bases between the two ends. The CDR3 extends over 14 amino acids. CDR3 DNA sequence: TGTGCCTGGCGACAAGACTGGAGGGACTATGGCTACACCTTC. Translating it yields CAWRQDWRDYGYTF.

The chain combines TRBV13 with TRBJ2-7; no clear D. The CDR3 length is 12 residues. Per the germline V gene, CDR1 is PRHDT and CDR2 is FYEKMQ (reference sequence). V lost 0 bases to trimming and J lost 3 bases, with 3 bases between them. CDR3 in DNA: TGTGCCAGCAGCTTAGGGCGCTACGAGCAGTACTTC. Its protein is CASSLGRYEQYF.

The V gene is TRBV7-9, the J gene TRBJ2-1, with D unclear. The germline V gene has CDR1 SEHNR and CDR2 FQNEAQ (reference sequence). This CDR3 has 12 amino acids. Trimming removed 8 bases at V and 8 bases at J, with 13 bases between. Here the CDR3 reads CASEPVEDEQFF. CDR3 coding DNA: TGTGCCAGCGAGCCTGTTGAGGATGAGCAGTTCTTC.

V gene TRBV5-1 combines with J gene TRBJ2-7, with D tentatively TRBD2 (7 bases). CDR1 and CDR2 from the germline V gene are SGHRS and YFSETQ. The CDR3 is made up of 14 amino acids. Between the trimmed V and J ends, which lost 0 bases and 2 bases, there was a span of 9 bases. As DNA, the CDR3 is TGCGCCAGCAGCTTGGCGGGGGGCCCCTACGAGCAGTACTTC. Translation gives CASSLAGGPYEQYF.

The V gene is TRBV4-3, the J gene TRBJ2-1; maybe TRBD2 (6 bases). The CDR3 covers 16 residues. Germline CDR1 and CDR2: LGHNA and YSLEER. The ends were cut back, 1 base at V and 3 bases at J, with 13 bases in the middle. CDR3 coding DNA: TGCGCCAGCAGCCAAGGTAGCGGTAAAGGCTACAATGAGCAGTTCTTC. Its translation is CASSQGSGKGYNEQFF.

J is TRBJ2-7 and V is TRBV11-1; 10 positions match TRBD2. Trimming removed 6 bases from V and 7 bases from J; junction bases left unmatched: 15. Germline V gene lookup returns CDR1 SGHAT and CDR2 FQDESV (reference sequence). The length of the CDR3 is 16 residues. The CDR3 here is CASSPGGLAGVWEQYF. Here the CDR3 DNA reads TGTGCCAGCAGTCCCGGGGGGCTAGCGGGAGTCTGGGAGCAGTACTTC.

The rearrangement joins TRBV5-4 to TRBJ2-7, with 9 positions matching TRBD1. Per the germline V gene, CDR1 is SGHNT and CDR2 is YYREEE (reference sequence). The length of the CDR3 is 14 residues. With 4 bases clipped from V and 2 bases from J, the junction kept 4 bases outside the gene matches. This CDR3 is CASSIRDRAYEQYF. CDR3 DNA sequence: TGTGCCAGCAGCATCCGGGACAGGGCCTACGAGCAGTACTTC. The entire variable domain, with the rest obtained from reference TRBV5-4 and TRBJ2-7, is as follows: ETGVTQSPTHLIKTRGQQVTLRCSSQSGHNTVSWYQQALGQGPQFIFQYYREEENGRGNFPPRFSGLQFPNYSSELNVNALELDDSALYLCASSIRDRAYEQYFGPGTRLTVT.

This chain joins TRBV2 and TRBJ2-7; possibly TRBD1 for D (6 bases). V shed 11 bases and J shed 2 bases, with 13 bases lying between them. The length of the CDR3 is 12 residues. The germline V gene encodes CDR1 SNHLY and CDR2 FYNNEI. The CDR3 DNA follows: TGTGCCTGGAAACAGGGCCCCTACGAGCAGTACTTC. Amino acids: CAWKQGPYEQYF. Using reference TRBV2 and TRBJ2-7 for the parts outside the CDR3, the full variable domain is EPEVTQTPSHQVTQMGQEVILRCVPISNHLYFYWYRQILGQKVEFLVSFYNNEISEKSEIFDDQFSVERPDGSNFTLKIRSTKLEDSAMYFCAWKQGPYEQYFGPGTRLTVT.